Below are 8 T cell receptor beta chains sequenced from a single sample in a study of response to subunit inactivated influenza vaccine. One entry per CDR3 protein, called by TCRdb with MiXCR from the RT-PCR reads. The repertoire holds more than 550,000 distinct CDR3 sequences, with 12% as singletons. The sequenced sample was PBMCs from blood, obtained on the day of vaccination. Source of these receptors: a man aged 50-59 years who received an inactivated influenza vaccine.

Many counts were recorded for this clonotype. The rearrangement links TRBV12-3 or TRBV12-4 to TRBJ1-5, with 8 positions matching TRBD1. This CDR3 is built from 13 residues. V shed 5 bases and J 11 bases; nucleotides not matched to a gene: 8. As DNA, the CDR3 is TGTGCCAGCAGTCGGGACAGGTACGGGACCCAGCATTTT. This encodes CASSRDRYGTQHF.

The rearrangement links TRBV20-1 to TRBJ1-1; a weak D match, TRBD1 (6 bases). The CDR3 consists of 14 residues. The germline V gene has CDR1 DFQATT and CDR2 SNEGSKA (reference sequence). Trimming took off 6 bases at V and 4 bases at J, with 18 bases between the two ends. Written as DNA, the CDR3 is TGCAGTGCCCCCAAAGGGGGGGAGGGCACTGAAGCTTTCTTT. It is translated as CSAPKGGEGTEAFF.

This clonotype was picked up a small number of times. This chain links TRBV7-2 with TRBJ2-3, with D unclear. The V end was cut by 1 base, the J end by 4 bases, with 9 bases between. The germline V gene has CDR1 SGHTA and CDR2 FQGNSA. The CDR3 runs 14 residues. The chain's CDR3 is CASSLGPPPDTQYF. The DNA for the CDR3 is TGTGCCAGCAGCTTAGGACCTCCGCCAGATACGCAGTATTTT.

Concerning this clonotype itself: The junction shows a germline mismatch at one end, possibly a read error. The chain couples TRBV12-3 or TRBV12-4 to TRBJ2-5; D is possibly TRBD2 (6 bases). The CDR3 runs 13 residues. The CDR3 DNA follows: TGTGCCCGCAGTCGGAGGGCCCAAGAGACCCAGTACTTC. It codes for CARSRRAQETQYF.

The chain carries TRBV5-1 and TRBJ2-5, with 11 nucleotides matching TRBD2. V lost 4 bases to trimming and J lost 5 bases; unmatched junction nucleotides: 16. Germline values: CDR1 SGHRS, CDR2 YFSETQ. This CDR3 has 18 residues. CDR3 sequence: CASSALLAGGGSSETQYF. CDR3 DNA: TGCGCCAGCAGCGCTCTTCTAGCGGGAGGAGGGTCCTCTGAGACCCAGTACTTC.

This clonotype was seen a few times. CDR3 protein: CSVVIFWGDETQYF. The CDR3 nucleotides read TGCAGCGTTGTTATATTTTGGGGGGATGAGACCCAGTACTTC. The chain employs TRBV29-1 and TRBJ2-5; D might be TRBD2 (6 bases). Germline-derived CDR1 and CDR2 are SQVTM and ANQGSEA. Trimming took 4 bases from V and 5 from J, leaving 17 bases between them. This CDR3 has 14 amino acids.

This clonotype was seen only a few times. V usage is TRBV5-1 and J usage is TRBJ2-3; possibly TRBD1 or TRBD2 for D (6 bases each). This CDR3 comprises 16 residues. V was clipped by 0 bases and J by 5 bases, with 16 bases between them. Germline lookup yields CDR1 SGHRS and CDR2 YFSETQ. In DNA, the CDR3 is TGCGCCAGCAGCTTGGCCCTTGGGGGGCGGATAGATACGCAGTATTTT. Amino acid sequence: CASSLALGGRIDTQYF. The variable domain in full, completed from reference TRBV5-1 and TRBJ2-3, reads KAGVTQTPRYLIKTRGQQVTLSCSPISGHRSVSWYQQTPGQGLQFLFEYFSETQRNKGNFPGRFSGRQFSNSRSEMNVSTLELGDSALYLCASSLALGGRIDTQYFGPGTRLTVL.

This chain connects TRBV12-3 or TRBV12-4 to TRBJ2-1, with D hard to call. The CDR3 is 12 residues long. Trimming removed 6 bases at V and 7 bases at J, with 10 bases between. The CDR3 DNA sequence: TGTGCCAGCAGACTTGAGTGGAATGAGCAGTTCTTC. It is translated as CASRLEWNEQFF.